The clone carrying this TCR beta chain appeared many times. The CDR3 consists of 15 residues. The germline gives CDR1 MDHEN, CDR2 SYDVKM. The V gene lost 6 bases and the J gene lost 4 bases, with 13 bases spanning the gap. Criteria for exclusion of patients were uncontrolled infection, other autoimmune disease, pregnancy or lactation. These data come from a study of T cells in Graves' hyperthyroidism and ophthalmopathy. TCR beta CDR3 regions were amplified from RNA. The HTBI primer set drove a first-round RT-PCR of the TCR CDR3. TCRdb ran MiXCR on the multiplex PCR reads and lists one entry per CDR3 protein. The table includes some 400,000 distinct CDR3 sequences, roughly 12% detected once.

This clonotype originated in a man aged 25 to 40 with Graves' hyperthyroidism that later progressed to Graves' ophthalmopathy. Material: blood. The chain is built from TRBV28 and TRBJ1-6; D is unclear. The CDR3 reads CASRYAAGYNSPLHF. DNA of the CDR3: TGTGCCAGCAGGTACGCCGCAGGTTATAATTCACCCCTCCACTTT. Full variable domain (rest looked up from reference TRBV28 and TRBJ1-6): DVKVTQSSRYLVKRTGEKVFLECVQDMDHENMFWYRQDPGLGLRLIYFSYDVKMKEKGDIPEGYSVSREKKERFSLILESASTNQTSMYLCASRYAAGYNSPLHFGNGTRLTVT.